Here is one T cell receptor beta chain with its context. This clone was detected a few times. What antigen it recognizes has not been identified. Base qualities are not at hand, and no much larger clone is one base apart. Additional DNA sequences in this sample encode the identical CDR3. This record belongs to a study of PD-L1 blockade in urothelial cancer (TCRdb year 2017). With regard to the full study: Therapy was started around 2014 for all patients, and atezolizumab 1,200 mg was administered intravenously every 3 weeks. Twenty-five of 29 patients were males with bladder-origin urothelial cancer, and about 60% of the roughly 30 reported a prior smoking history. Patients had an ECOG performance status of 0 or 1 and had received between 0 and 3 prior chemotherapy regimens. Blood samples were analyzed at two time points: 3 weeks after treatment start (second dose) and 6 weeks after treatment start. A median of about 150,000 T cells and tens of thousands of unique TCRs was obtained from blood samples, and a median clonality of approximately 0.08 was observed. The study, an exploratory multi-omic analysis, examined somatic, immune and clinical correlates of response to PD-L1 blockade with atezolizumab in urothelial cancer. Pretreatment tumor samples, along with matched peripheral blood serially collected before and after atezolizumab treatment, were subjected to TCR sequencing. Durable clinical benefit meant progression-free survival longer than 6 months, and TCR features were also tested against progression-free and overall survival. In the same patients who had TCR sequencing, pretreatment tumors also underwent whole exome sequencing and RNA sequencing. Durable clinical benefit was achieved by nine patients but not by the remaining 20. Twenty-nine patients had pretreatment blood TCR-seq, about 24 had at least one posttreatment blood collection, and about 24 had tumor TCR-seq.

The CDR3 covers 16 residues, taking in both the cysteine and the phenylalanine. Only CDR3 DNA remains: 48 bases, in frame from the first base. V is cut back by 1 base and J by 4 bases, with 9 bases in the junction unmatched. Via the germline V gene, CDR1 is MGHRA and CDR2 YSYEKL. Beyond this particular receptor, the publication reports: Greater expansion of tumor-associated TCR clones in peripheral blood 3 weeks after the start of treatment was observed in patients with durable benefit (n of about 21, p = 0.022). Improved progression-free and overall survival was associated with having pretreatment peripheral blood TCR clonality below the median. Because of the small sample size (n ≈ 29) and the many exploratory analyses performed, the results are intended to be regarded as hypothesis-generating.

Reading the label with the study, this specimen's time point is: pretreatment peripheral blood. The cohort comprised 30 or so patients with locally advanced or metastatic urothelial carcinoma treated at Memorial Sloan Kettering on a trial protocol. Peripheral blood mononuclear cells were collected pretreatment and during treatment, with between 1 and 8 total time points per patient. The Qiagen DNeasy Blood extraction kit was used to purify genomic DNA from total PBMCs and tumor samples. PBMCs were collected pretreatment and during treatment and were isolated and stored as previously described. Synthetic TCR analog templates were spiked into each PCR to estimate absolute template abundance from read counts. Using the immunoSEQ assay, TCRbeta CDR3 regions were amplified from genomic DNA with bias-controlled V and J gene primers. Sequencing of rearranged TCRbeta segments was done at approximately 20X coverage. The published analysis was carried out like this. Clustering was used to correct sequencing errors, and CDR3s were annotated against IMGT so that V, D and J genes could be assigned. Downstream analyses used only productive TCRbeta rearrangements and left out out-of-frame or stop-codon sequences. Clonality was calculated as one minus the Shannon entropy normalized by the log of the number of unique productive sequences. Fisher's exact test with Benjamini-Hochberg correction, using a cutoff of adjusted p below 0.01, was how clones that differed between time points or between blood and tumor were identified. TCRdb limited this immuneACCESS table to in-frame rearrangements with V and J called. A share of clones is missing; checked studies link under half to unresolved V genes, and the rest is unexplained. V and J calls and clone size are those listed in that table; D and trimming were worked out from the DNA. In all, the sample holds 85,000 to 95,000 clones, and 85% to 90% of those were seen once. The top ten clonotypes cover 1.5% to 2% of the sample.

This chain is built from TRBV4-1 and TRBJ1-2, with 7 central nucleotides matching TRBD1. This specimen consisted of PBMCs, obtained around atezolizumab (anti-PD-L1) treatment. The receptor was isolated from a man between 60 and 70 years old with urothelial cancer. In nucleotide form, the sequence is TGCGCCAGCAGCCAAGTAGCCGGGACAGTCCCCTATGGCTACACCTTC. The translation is CASSQVAGTVPYGYTF.